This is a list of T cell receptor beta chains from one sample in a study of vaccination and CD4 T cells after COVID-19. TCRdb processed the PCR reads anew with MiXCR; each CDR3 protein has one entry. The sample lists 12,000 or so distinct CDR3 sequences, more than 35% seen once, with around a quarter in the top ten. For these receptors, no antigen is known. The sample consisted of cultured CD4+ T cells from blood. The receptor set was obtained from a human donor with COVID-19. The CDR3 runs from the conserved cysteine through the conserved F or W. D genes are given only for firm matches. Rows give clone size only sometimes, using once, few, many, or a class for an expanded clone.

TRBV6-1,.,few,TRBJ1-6,TGTGCCAGCAGTAATCCGGACAGCTATTCACCCCTCCACTTT,CASSNPDSYSPLHF
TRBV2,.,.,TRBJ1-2,TGTGCCAGCAGTGTAGTGGGGTTTGGCTACACCTTC,CASSVVGFGYTF
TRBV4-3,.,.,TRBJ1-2,TGCGCCAGCAGCCAAGTCTCGTCGAGTGGCTACACCTTC,CASSQVSSSGYTF
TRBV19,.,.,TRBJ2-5,TGTGCCAGTAGTTCTAACAGGGGACTCCAAGAGACCCAGTACTTC,CASSSNRGLQETQYF
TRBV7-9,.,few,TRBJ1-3,TGTGCCAGCAGCTGGAGTAGCTCTGGAAACACCATATATTTT,CASSWSSSGNTIYF
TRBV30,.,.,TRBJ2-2,TGTGCCTGGAAGGGCGCGGACAAGAACACCGGGGAGCTGTTTTTT,CAWKGADKNTGELFF
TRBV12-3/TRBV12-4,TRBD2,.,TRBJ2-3,TGTGCCAGCAGTTTATTTAGCGGGGGAGATACGCAGTATTTT,CASSLFSGGDTQYF
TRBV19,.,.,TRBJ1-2,TGTGCCAGTAGTACTGGGACCTTACCCTCGGGGGATGGCTACACCTTC,CASSTGTLPSGDGYTF
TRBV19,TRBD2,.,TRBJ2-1,TGTGCCAGTAGTACCCTCTCCGGGACTAGCGCTTACAATGAGCAGTTCTTC,CASSTLSGTSAYNEQFF
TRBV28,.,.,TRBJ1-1,TGTGCCAGCAGTTTCCCCACAGAAGCTTTCTTT,CASSFPTEAFF
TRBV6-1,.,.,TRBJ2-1,TGTGCCAGCAAGGGTGCCAGGGGTTCCTACAATGAGCAGTTCTTC,CASKGARGSYNEQFF
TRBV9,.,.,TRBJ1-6,TGTGCCAGCAGCCCCCAGGGGAGTAGATATAATTCACCCCTCCACTTT,CASSPQGSRYNSPLHF
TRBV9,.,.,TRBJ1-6,TGTGCCAGCAGCGTAGGGGAAGATAATTCACCCCTCCACTTT,CASSVGEDNSPLHF
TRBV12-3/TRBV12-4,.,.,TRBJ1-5,TGTGCCAGCAGTAAGACAGACTATAGCAATCAGCCCCAGCATTTT,CASSKTDYSNQPQHF
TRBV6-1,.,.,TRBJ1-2,TGTGCCAGCAGTGAAGAGAGAGGGGGTTTAGGTCTGTTCTATGGCTACACCTTC,CASSEERGGLGLFYGYTF
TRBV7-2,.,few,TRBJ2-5,TGTGCCAGCACCATCGAAGGGGGTGTAGAGACCCAGTACTTC,CASTIEGGVETQYF
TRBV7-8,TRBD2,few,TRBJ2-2,TGTGCCAGCAGCTTAGACTGGGGGACTAGCGGCGGGGAGCTGTTTTTT,CASSLDWGTSGGELFF
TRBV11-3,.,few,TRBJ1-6,TGTGCCAGCAGCTTAGATGGCTGGGGAGGGTTTGGTTCACCCCTCCACTTT,CASSLDGWGGFGSPLHF
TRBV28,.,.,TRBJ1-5,TGTGCCAGCAGTGGGGGGTCCGTCAATCAGCCCCAGCATTTT,CASSGGSVNQPQHF
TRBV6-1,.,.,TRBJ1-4,TGTGCCATCAGTGGCCGGGGTGAAAAACTGTTTTTT,CAISGRGEKLFF
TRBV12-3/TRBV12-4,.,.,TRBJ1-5,TGTGCCAGCACCCTGACAGCAAGCAATCAGCCCCAGCATTTT,CASTLTASNQPQHF
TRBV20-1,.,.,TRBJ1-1,TGCAGTGCTAGAGACGCGACTTCGAACACTGAAGCTTTCTTT,CSARDATSNTEAFF
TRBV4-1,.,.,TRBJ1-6,TGCGCCAGCAGCCAACGGCGGTCAGGGGCGGGATCACCCCTCCACTTT,CASSQRRSGAGSPLHF
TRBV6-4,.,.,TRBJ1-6,TGTGCCAGCAGTGACCGGGATAATTCACCCCTCCACTTT,CASSDRDNSPLHF
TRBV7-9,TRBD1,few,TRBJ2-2,TGTGCCAACATATACAGGGACAGGGATAACGCGAACACCGGGGAGCTGTTTTTT,CANIYRDRDNANTGELFF
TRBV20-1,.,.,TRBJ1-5,TGCAGTGCTCTTCCGATTACAGGGAGCAATCAGCCCCAGCATTTT,CSALPITGSNQPQHF
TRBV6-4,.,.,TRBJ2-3,TGTGCCAGGAGTGACTCGAGATTCAGGGAAAAGCAGTATTTT,CARSDSRFREKQYF
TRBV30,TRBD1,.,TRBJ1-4,TGTGCCCGGAGTGGAGGGACAGGGGGTGGTGAAAAACTGTTTTTT,CARSGGTGGGEKLFF
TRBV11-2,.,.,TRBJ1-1,TGTGCCAGCAGCTCGGACTGGAACACTGAAGCTCTCTTT,CASSSDWNTEALF
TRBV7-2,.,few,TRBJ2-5,TGTGCCAGCAGCTTAGCGGGGGGGCCAGAGACCCAGTACTTC,CASSLAGGPETQYF
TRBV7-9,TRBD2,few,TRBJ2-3,TGTGCCAGCAGCCCCCGGGGGGTGAGCACAGATACGCAGTATTTT,CASSPRGVSTDTQYF
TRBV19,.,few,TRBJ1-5,TGTGCCAGTAGTGATAAGGGTTTCGGGCAGCCCCAGCATTTT,CASSDKGFGQPQHF
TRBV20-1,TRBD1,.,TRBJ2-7,TGCAGTGCTAGAGAGGGGACAGGGAGCTCCTACGAGCAGTACTTC,CSAREGTGSSYEQYF
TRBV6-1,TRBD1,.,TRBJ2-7,TGTGCCAGCAGGACGCCGGGACAGATCTACGAGCAGTACTTC,CASRTPGQIYEQYF
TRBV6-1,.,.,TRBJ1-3,TGTGCCAGCAGTGAAATCTTGGGATACTCTGGAAACACCATATATTTT,CASSEILGYSGNTIYF
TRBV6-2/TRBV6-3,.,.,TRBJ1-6,TGTGCCAGCAGCCTCGCCCGGGGCCTCTCCTATAATTCACCCCTCCACTTT,CASSLARGLSYNSPLHF
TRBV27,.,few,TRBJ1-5,TGTGCCAGCAGGCCAGGGTCCACGGCGGATCAGCCCCAGCATTTT,CASRPGSTADQPQHF
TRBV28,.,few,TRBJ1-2,TGTGCCAGCAACCCCTCATTGGGAGGGAAGTATGGCTACACCTTC,CASNPSLGGKYGYTF
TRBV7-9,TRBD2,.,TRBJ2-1,TGTGCCAGCAGCTTGCAGCGGGGGAATCATGAGCAGTTCTTC,CASSLQRGNHEQFF
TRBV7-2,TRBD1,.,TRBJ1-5,TGTGCCAGCAGCCGAGGACAGGGTAAGCATCAGCCCCAGCATTTT,CASSRGQGKHQPQHF
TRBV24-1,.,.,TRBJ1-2,TGTGCCACCAGGGGGGCCCGAGCTAACTATGGCTACACCTTC,CATRGARANYGYTF
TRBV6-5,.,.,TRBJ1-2,TGTGCCAGCAGTTATTCGACAGGCTATGGCTACACCTTC,CASSYSTGYGYTF
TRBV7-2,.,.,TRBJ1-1,TGTGCCAGCAGCCCCGACGGGGGAACGGGGACTGAAGCTTTCTTT,CASSPDGGTGTEAFF
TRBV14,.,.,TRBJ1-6,TGTGCCAGCAGCCAAGGGGCGCAGAGCTCCTATAATTCACCCCTCCACTTT,CASSQGAQSSYNSPLHF
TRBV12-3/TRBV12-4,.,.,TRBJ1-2,TGTGCCAGCAGTTTATCCGGGGAAGTTGGCTACACCTTC,CASSLSGEVGYTF
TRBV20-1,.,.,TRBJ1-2,TGCAGTGCTAGTTCTCTCCGGGCGAGTGACTATGGCTACACCTTC,CSASSLRASDYGYTF
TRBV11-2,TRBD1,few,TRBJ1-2,TGTGCCAGCAGCCCGACGACAGGGACCAACTATGGCTACACCTTC,CASSPTTGTNYGYTF
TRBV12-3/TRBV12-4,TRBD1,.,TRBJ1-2,TGTGCCAGCAGGGGGGACAGTCATCGCTATGGCTACACCTTC,CASRGDSHRYGYTF
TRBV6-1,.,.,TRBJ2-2,TGTGCCAGCAGTCCCTGGCAGACGAACACCGGGGAGCTGTTTTTT,CASSPWQTNTGELFF
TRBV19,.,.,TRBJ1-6,TGTGCCAGTAGTTTAACCATACCGGGACAAGGAAATTCACCCCTCCACTTT,CASSLTIPGQGNSPLHF
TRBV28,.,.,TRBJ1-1,TGTGCCAGCATCTCGGGGGGGTCTAACACTGAAGCTTTCTTT,CASISGGSNTEAFF
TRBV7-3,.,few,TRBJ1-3,TGTGCCAGCAGCCCGGGAGGTGGAAACACCATATATTTT,CASSPGGGNTIYF
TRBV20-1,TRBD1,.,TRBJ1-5,TGCAGTGCTAGAGTCTTCGACAGGGGTAGCAATCAGCCCCAGCATTTT,CSARVFDRGSNQPQHF
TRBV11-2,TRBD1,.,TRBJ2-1,TGTGCCAGCAGCCGCAGGGGGCTGGGAGAGCAGTTCTTC,CASSRRGLGEQFF
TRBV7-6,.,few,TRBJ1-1,TGTGCCAGCAGCTTTCGCCCCCCTGGGTTGGGAACCTCTGAAGCTTTCTTT,CASSFRPPGLGTSEAFF
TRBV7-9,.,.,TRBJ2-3,TGTGCCAGCAGCGAGCGCCCGGTGGGGCCCTCTATTCCCCCGTCATCCACAGATACGCAGTATTTT,CASSERPVGPSIPPSSTDTQYF
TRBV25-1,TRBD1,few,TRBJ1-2,TGTGCCAGCAGTGAACCCGGACAGGGGTTTTATGGCTACACCTTC,CASSEPGQGFYGYTF
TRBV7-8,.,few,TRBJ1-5,TGTGCCAGCACCTCTGGGGCGATTAATCAGCCCCAGCATTTT,CASTSGAINQPQHF
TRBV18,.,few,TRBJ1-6,TGTGCCAGCTCAGGAGGAACAGGGCTGTATTCACCCCTCCACTTT,CASSGGTGLYSPLHF
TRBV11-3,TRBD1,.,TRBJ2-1,TGTGCCAGCAGCCCTAGTTCGACAGGGGAAAGGGAGCAGTTCTTC,CASSPSSTGEREQFF